Listed here are 9 T cell receptor beta chains from one sample, sequenced in a study of spatial heterogeneity in lung cancer. Study outcomes and limitations: Within tumors, counts of expanded alpha and beta TCRs tracked tumor mutation counts.

Antigens for these TCRs are unknown. Time point here: sample taken at primary tumor resection. TCRdb processed the 5' RACE reads anew with MiXCR; each CDR3 protein has one entry. The repertoire includes about 5,100 distinct CDR3 sequences, 6% to 8.5% of them detected once, and over 15% sits in the top ten. The sequences come from lung tumor tissue, collected at surgery. Receptor source: a male donor with early-stage non-small cell lung cancer.

The CDR3 DNA is TGTGCCATCAGCTCGAGACAGGGGGTGGGGATAGCCAAAAACATTCAGTACTTC. It codes for CAISSRQGVGIAKNIQYF. This chain connects TRBV10-3 to TRBJ2-4; 9 bases line up with TRBD1. V gave up 6 bases and J gave up 0 bases; unmatched junction bases: 12. The germline CDR1 and CDR2 sequences are ENHRY and SYGVKD. CDR3 length: 18 residues.

At least ten counts were recorded for this clonotype. CDR3 in amino acids: CASSYLGLGLEQYF. The CDR3 DNA follows: TGTGCCAGCAGTTACCTGGGACTTGGGCTCGAGCAGTACTTC. V is TRBV6-5 and J is TRBJ2-7, with D tentatively TRBD2 (6 bases). The CDR3 covers 14 residues. Germline CDR1 MNHEY, CDR2 SVGAGI. Trimming shortened V by 2 bases and J by 6 bases, and 14 bases separated the two germline ends.

This clonotype was recorded at least ten times. The chain employs TRBV6-1 and TRBJ1-5; unclear D gene. The CDR3 has 14 residues. Germline CDR1 is MNHNS and CDR2 is SASEGT. Trimming removed 1 base from V and 4 bases from J, with 8 bases in between. The CDR3 here is CASSEGGLNQPQHF. The CDR3 nucleotides read TGTGCCAGCAGTGAAGGCGGGTTAAATCAGCCCCAGCATTTT.

This clonotype is termed medium-sized (0.01 to 0.1%). This sequence joins TRBV7-9 and TRBJ1-5; no reliable D call. The CDR3 extends over 13 amino acids. CDR1 is SEHNR and CDR2 is FQNEAQ in the germline V gene (reference sequence). Trimming shortened V by 3 bases and J by 3 bases, and 6 bases separated the two germline ends. CDR3: CASSFSNNQPQHF. DNA of the CDR3: TGTGCCAGCAGCTTCTCCAACAATCAGCCCCAGCATTTT. Full variable domain (remainder filled in from reference TRBV7-9 and TRBJ1-5): DTGVSQNPRHKITKRGQNVTFRCDPISEHNRLYWYRQTLGQGPEFLTYFQNEAQLEKSRLLSDRFSAERPKGSFSTLEIQRTEQGDSAMYLCASSFSNNQPQHFGDGTRLSIL.

This clonotype appeared many times. This chain uses TRBV20-1 with TRBJ2-1; 11 nucleotides agree with TRBD2. Germline CDR1 DFQATT, CDR2 SNEGSKA (reference sequence). The ends lost 3 bases at V and 1 base at J; junction bases unmatched: 5. The CDR3 extends over 16 amino acids. DNA for the CDR3: TGCAGTGCTAGCCCCCTAGCGGGGGGATCCTACAATGAGCAGTTCTTC. This sequence encodes CSASPLAGGSYNEQFF.

This clonotype was seen ten or more times. In DNA, the CDR3 is TGCGCCAGCAGCTTGCCTGGAATGGGTATCTACGAGCAGTACTTC. Protein: CASSLPGMGIYEQYF. The chain links TRBV5-1 to TRBJ2-7; D ambiguous. The CDR3 consists of 15 residues. V was clipped by 1 base and J by 3 bases, with 14 bases between them. Germline lookup yields CDR1 SGHRS and CDR2 YFSETQ.

The table lists this clonotype with many counts. The gene calls are TRBV20-1 and TRBJ2-3; D uncertain. V was pared by 0 bases and J by 1 base, with 11 bases between. Per the germline V gene, CDR1 is DFQATT and CDR2 is SNEGSKA (reference sequence). The CDR3 totals 15 residues. The CDR3 coding sequence is TGCAGTGCTAGAGACCCGGTCCTCGGCACAGATACGCAGTATTTT. Its protein is CSARDPVLGTDTQYF.

This clonotype was detected ten times or more. The J gene is TRBJ2-1, the V gene TRBV5-1; TRBD1 aligns across 12 bases. Per germline, CDR1 SGHRS and CDR2 YFSETQ. This CDR3 is 15 amino acids long. J lost 4 bases, V lost 4 bases, and 3 bases had no gene match. CDR3 amino acids: CASSRDRGLYNEQFF. CDR3 coding DNA: TGCGCCAGCAGCCGGGACAGGGGGCTATACAATGAGCAGTTCTTC. The full variable domain, with the rest looked up from reference TRBV5-1 and TRBJ2-1, is KAGVTQTPRYLIKTRGQQVTLSCSPISGHRSVSWYQQTPGQGLQFLFEYFSETQRNKGNFPGRFSGRQFSNSRSEMNVSTLELGDSALYLCASSRDRGLYNEQFFGPGTRLTVL.

This clonotype is categorized as medium-sized. V is TRBV18 and J is TRBJ2-2; unclear D gene. CDR1 KGHSH and CDR2 LQKENI come from the germline V gene. Trimming removed 6 bases at V and 5 bases at J, with 13 bases between. The CDR3 is 14 residues long. The CDR3 here is CASSPGGWTGELFF. The CDR3 bases are TGTGCCAGCTCCCCAGGCGGATGGACCGGGGAGCTGTTTTTT.